This TCR beta chain emerged from a study of cytomegalovirus exposure and HLA in healthy donors. CDR1 and CDR2 (germline): MGHRA, YSYEKL. V was trimmed by 3 bases and J by 4 bases, leaving 7 bases between them. The CDR3 is made up of 12 amino acids. Each donor was nominally healthy when sampled (though unrecorded immune exposures were likely). Broader study findings: A further, later analysis showed that HLA-associated TCR beta chains (compared with equally common others) were more clonally expanded. Versus the approximately 700-donor mean, an Asian-associated ancestry cluster reportedly showed fewer N-insertions in a later analysis. Earlier analysis looked at TCR beta V segments, and most were productive about 90% or about 30% of the time.

The PCR used 60 Vbeta and 13 Jbeta primers. Produced via immunoSEQ multiplex PCR; TCRdb's table is partial and in-frame only. Of about 160,000 clones listed, 63% are singletons. Points on this clone: Its matching antigen is unknown.

The clonotype was recovered from a woman in her sixties in good health and CMV-seropositive. The V and J genes are TRBV4-1 and TRBJ2-7; D gene unclear. Sequenced input: PBMCs. The CDR3 nucleotides are TGCGCCAGCAGCCACCCCGGTTACGAGCAGTACTTC. Translating gives CASSHPGYEQYF.